This T cell receptor (beta chain) was recorded in a study of cytomegalovirus exposure and HLA in healthy donors. Study details: Per a later analysis, the approximately 620 first-cohort and 100 to 150 validation repertoires shared one platform. Study results and caveats: The classifier was said to identify cytomegalovirus status with high specificity and sensitivity. The authors enumerated over 150 TCR beta chains as linked to cytomegalovirus. The CMV antigen specificity of three CMV-associated chains was confirmed through in vitro analysis.

This CDR3 is 14 amino acids long. The V gene's germline CDR1 is GTSNPN and CDR2 SVGIG (reference sequence). The V and J ends lost 4 bases and 7 bases, in that order; junction bases with no gene match: 8. Assay: immunoSEQ multiplex PCR; the TCRdb copy retains only in-frame clones and omits some. The sample has 65,000 to 75,000 clones, 85% to 95% seen once. For this clone: Its specificity is unknown.

Source material: PBMCs. The sequence was obtained from a man aged 18 to 29 in good health and CMV-seropositive. The rearrangement joins TRBV30 to TRBJ1-4; 8 bases map to TRBD1. The CDR3 DNA is TGTGCCTGGAACCTGGACAGGGTCCTTGAAAAACTGTTTTTT. It encodes CAWNLDRVLEKLFF.